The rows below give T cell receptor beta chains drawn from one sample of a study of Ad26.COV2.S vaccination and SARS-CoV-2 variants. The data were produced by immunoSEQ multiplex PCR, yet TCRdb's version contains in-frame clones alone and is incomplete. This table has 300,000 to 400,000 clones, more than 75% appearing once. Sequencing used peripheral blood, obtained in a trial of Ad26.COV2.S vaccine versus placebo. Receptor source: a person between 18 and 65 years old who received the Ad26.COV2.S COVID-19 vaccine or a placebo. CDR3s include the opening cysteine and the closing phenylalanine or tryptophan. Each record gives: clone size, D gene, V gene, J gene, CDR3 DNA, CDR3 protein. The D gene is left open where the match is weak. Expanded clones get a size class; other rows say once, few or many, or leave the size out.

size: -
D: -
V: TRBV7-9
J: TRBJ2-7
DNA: TGTGCCAGCAGCTTCGTCTGGGGAGGTCCCTCCTACGAGCAGTACTTC
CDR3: CASSFVWGGPSYEQYF

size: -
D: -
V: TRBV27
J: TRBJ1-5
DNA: TGTGCCAGCAGTTTGGGAGGCAGGCTGTATAGCAATCAGCCCCAGCATTTT
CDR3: CASSLGGRLYSNQPQHF

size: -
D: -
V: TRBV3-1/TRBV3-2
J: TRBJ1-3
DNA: TGTGCCAGCAGCTTAGGACGTTCCGGAAACACCATATATTTT
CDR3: CASSLGRSGNTIYF

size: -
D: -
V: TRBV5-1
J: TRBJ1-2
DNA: TGCGCCAGCAGCTTGGGAGACAGAAACTATGGCTACACCTTC
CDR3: CASSLGDRNYGYTF

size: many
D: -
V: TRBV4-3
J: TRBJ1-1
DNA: TGCGCCAGCAGCCAAGAAGGATATTCAAACACTGAAGCTTTCTTT
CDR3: CASSQEGYSNTEAFF

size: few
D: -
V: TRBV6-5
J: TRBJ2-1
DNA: TGTGCCAGCAGAAGGTTAAATGAGCAGTTCTTC
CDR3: CASRRLNEQFF

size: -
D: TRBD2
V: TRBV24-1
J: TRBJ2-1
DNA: TGTGCCACCAGTGACCATAGCGGGAGCTCCTACAATGAGCAGTTCTTC
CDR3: CATSDHSGSSYNEQFF

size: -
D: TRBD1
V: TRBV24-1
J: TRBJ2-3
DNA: TGTGCCACCAGTGATTACAGGGGGTCGGATACGCAGTATTTT
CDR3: CATSDYRGSDTQYF

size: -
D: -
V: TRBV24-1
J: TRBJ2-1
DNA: TGTGCCACCAGTGATTTGCACGCCGGGAGCTCCTACAATGAGCAGTTCTTC
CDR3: CATSDLHAGSSYNEQFF

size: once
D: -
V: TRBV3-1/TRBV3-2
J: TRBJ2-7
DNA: TGTGCCAGCAGCCAAGATCTTTTAACTTCTGGTCTGCGGCAGTACTTC
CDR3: CASSQDLLTSGLRQYF

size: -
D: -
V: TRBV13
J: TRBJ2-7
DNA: TGTGCCAGCAGCTTGGGGTGGGAACACTACGAGCAGTACTTC
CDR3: CASSLGWEHYEQYF

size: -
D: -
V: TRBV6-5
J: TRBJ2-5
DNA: TGTGCCAGCAATTCGGACCGCCAAGAGACCCAGTACTTC
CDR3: CASNSDRQETQYF

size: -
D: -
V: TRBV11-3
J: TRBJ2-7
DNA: TGTGCCAGCAGCTTAGAACCAGGGACAAACTACGAGCAGTACTTC
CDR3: CASSLEPGTNYEQYF

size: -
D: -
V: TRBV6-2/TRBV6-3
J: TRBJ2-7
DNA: TGTGCCAGCAGTGACAGGTCCTCCTACGAGCAGTACTTC
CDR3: CASSDRSSYEQYF

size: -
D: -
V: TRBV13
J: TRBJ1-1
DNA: TGTGCCAGCAGCGAACTGGACACGGGGGGTGAAGCTTTCTTT
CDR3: CASSELDTGGEAFF

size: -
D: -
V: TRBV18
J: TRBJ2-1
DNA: TGTGCCAGCTCACCACCGGGTTCCAACAATGAGCAGTTCTTC
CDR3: CASSPPGSNNEQFF

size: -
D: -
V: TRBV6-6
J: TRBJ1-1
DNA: TGTGCCAGCAGTTATAGCCAAACTGAAGCTTTCTTT
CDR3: CASSYSQTEAFF

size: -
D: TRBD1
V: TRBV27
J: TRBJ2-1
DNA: TGTGCCAGCAGTTGGCAGGGGGCCTACAATGAGCAGTTCTTC
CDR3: CASSWQGAYNEQFF

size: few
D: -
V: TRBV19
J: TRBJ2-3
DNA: TGTGCCAGTAGTGGGGACGGAATCACAGATACGCAGTATTTT
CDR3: CASSGDGITDTQYF

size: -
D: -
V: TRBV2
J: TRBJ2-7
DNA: TGTGCCAGCAGGTGGGGGGACCAACCCGTCTACGAGCAGTACTTC
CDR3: CASRWGDQPVYEQYF

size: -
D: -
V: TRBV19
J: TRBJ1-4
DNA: TGTGCCAGTAGTATAATGGGGTCAACTAATGAAAAACTGTTTTTT
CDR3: CASSIMGSTNEKLFF

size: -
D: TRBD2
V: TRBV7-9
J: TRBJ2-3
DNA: TGTGCCAGCAGCCCCGCGGGAGTTAACACAGATACGCAGTATTTT
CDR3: CASSPAGVNTDTQYF

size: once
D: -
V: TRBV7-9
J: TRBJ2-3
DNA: TGTGCCAGCAGCTTAGGTCCAGGGACGGCCACAGATACGCAGTATTTT
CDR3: CASSLGPGTATDTQYF

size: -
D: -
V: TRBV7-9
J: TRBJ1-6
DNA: TGTGCCAGCAGCCGAAGCCGGAATTCACCCCTCCACTTT
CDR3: CASSRSRNSPLHF

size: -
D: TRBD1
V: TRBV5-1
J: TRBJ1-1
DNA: TGCGCCAGCAGCTTGGGACAGGGAGGCACTGAAGCTTTCTTT
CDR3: CASSLGQGGTEAFF

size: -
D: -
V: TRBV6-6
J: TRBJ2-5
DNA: TGTGCCAGCAGCCCACTCCAAGAGACCCAGTACTTC
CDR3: CASSPLQETQYF

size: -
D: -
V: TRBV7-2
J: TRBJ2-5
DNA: TGTGCCAGCAGTTCGTCTGGGTGGGAGACCCAGTACTTC
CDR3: CASSSSGWETQYF

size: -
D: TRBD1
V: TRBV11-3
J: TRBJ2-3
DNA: TGTGCCAGCAGCTTAGGAGGGGGCCGCACAGATACGCAGTATTTT
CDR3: CASSLGGGRTDTQYF